This T cell receptor beta chain comes out of a study of T cell responses to AZD1222 COVID-19 vaccine. Profiling relied on immunoSEQ multiplex PCR, and the TCRdb table lists in-frame clones only, not all of them. The data hold approximately 170,000 clones, with 91% observed a single time. Germline loops: CDR1 MDHEN, CDR2 SYDVKM. The V and J ends lost 2 bases and 3 bases respectively, with 17 bases between them. The CDR3 is 16 amino acids. The sample here was peripheral blood, taken on day 0 of AZD1222 vaccination. This receptor was taken from an adult in good health. This rearrangement joins TRBV28 to TRBJ2-7; possible D gene TRBD1, 6 bases. CDR3 amino acids: CASSLAGRGSHYEQYF. For the CDR3, the DNA is TGTGCCAGCAGTTTAGCAGGCAGGGGTTCCCACTACGAGCAGTACTTC.